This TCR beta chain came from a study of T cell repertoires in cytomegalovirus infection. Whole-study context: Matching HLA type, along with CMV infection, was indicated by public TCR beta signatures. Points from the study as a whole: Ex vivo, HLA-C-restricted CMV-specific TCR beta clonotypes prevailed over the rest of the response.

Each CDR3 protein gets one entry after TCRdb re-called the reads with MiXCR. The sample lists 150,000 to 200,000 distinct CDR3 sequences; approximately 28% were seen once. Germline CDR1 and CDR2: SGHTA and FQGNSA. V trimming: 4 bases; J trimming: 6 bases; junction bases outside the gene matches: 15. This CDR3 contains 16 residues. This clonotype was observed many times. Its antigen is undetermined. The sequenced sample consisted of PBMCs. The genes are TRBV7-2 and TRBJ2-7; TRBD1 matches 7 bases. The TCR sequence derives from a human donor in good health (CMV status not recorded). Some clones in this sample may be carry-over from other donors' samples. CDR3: CASSSRSAGGTGEQYF. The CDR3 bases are TGTGCCAGCAGCTCCCGGTCTGCAGGGGGAACGGGCGAGCAGTACTTC.